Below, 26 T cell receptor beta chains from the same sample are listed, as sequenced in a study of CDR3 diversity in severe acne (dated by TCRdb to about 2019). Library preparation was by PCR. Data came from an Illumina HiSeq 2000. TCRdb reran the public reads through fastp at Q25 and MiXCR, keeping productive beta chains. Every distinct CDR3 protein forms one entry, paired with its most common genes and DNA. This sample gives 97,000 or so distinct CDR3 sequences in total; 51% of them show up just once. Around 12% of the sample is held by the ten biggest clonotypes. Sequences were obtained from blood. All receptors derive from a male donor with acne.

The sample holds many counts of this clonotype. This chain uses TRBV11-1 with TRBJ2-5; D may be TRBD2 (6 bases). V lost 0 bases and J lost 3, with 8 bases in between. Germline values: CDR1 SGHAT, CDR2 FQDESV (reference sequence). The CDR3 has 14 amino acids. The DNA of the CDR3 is TGTGCCAGCAGCTTAGCCGGGGGTGAAGAGACCCAGTACTTC. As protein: CASSLAGGEETQYF. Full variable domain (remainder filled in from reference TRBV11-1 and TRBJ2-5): EAEVAQSPRYKITEKSQAVAFWCDPISGHATLYWYRQILGQGPELLVQFQDESVVDDSQLPKDRFSAERLKGVDSTLKIQPAELGDSAMYLCASSLAGGEETQYFGPGTRLLVL.

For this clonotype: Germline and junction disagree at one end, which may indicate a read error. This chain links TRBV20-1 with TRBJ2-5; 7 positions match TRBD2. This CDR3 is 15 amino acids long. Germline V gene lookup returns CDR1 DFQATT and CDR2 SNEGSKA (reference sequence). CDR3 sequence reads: CSARDQAGVWAASNF. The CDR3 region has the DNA TGCAGTGCTAGAGATCAGGCGGGAGTGTGGGCCGCTTCAAACTTC.

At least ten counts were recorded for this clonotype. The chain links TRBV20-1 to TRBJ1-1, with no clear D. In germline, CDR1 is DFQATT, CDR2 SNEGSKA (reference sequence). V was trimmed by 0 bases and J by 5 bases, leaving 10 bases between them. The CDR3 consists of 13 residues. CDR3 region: CSARDSGITEAFF. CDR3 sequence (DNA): TGCAGTGCTAGAGATAGCGGGATTACTGAAGCTTTCTTT.

CDR3: CSVKTSGRPPSRYEQYF. The CDR3 region has the DNA TGCAGCGTTAAGACTAGCGGGAGGCCCCCTTCCAGGTACGAGCAGTACTTC. V and J are TRBV29-1 and TRBJ2-7, with 13 bases aligning to TRBD2. CDR3 length: 17 residues. The V gene's germline CDR1 is SQVTM and CDR2 ANQGSEA. V lost 5 bases to trimming and J lost 4 bases; unmatched junction nucleotides: 14.

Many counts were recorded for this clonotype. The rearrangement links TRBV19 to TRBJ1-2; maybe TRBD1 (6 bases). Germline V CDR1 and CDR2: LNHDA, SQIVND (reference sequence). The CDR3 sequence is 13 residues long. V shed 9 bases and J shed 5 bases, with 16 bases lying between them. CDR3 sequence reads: CASEGGSRYGYTF. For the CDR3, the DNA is TGTGCCAGCGAGGGGGGTAGTAGGTATGGCTACACCTTC.

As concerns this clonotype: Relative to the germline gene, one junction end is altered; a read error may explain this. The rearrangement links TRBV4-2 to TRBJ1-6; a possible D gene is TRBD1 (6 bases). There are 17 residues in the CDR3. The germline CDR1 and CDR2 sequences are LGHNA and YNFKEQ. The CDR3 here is CAGSRDGGQDLNSPLHF. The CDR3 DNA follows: TGTGCCGGCAGCCGAGATGGGGGGCAGGACCTCAATTCACCCCTCCACTTT.

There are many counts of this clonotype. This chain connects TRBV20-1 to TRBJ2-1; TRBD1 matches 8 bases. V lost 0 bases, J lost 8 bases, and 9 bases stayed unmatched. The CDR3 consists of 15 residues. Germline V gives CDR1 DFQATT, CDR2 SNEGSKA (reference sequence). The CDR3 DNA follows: TGCAGTGCTAGAGACTCTCCGGACAGGGTTCATGAGCAGTTCTTC. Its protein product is CSARDSPDRVHEQFF.

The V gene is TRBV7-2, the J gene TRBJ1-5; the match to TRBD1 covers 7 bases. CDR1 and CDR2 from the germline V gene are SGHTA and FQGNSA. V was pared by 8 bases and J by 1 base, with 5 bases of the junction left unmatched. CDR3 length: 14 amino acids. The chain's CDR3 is CASVEQGSNQPQHF. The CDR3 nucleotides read TGTGCCAGCGTGGAACAGGGGAGCAATCAGCCCCAGCATTTT.

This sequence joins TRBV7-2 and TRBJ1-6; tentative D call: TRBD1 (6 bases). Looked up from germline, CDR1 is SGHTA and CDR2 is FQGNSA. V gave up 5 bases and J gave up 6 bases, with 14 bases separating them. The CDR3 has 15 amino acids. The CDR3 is CASSAPDSANSPLHF. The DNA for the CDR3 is TGTGCCAGCAGCGCCCCGGACAGCGCTAATTCACCCCTCCACTTT.

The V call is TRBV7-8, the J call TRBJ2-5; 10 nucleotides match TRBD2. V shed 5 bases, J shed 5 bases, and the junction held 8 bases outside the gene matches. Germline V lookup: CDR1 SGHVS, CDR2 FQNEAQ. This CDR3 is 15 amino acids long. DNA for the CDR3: TGTGCCAGCAGCCCCACGCGGACTAGCGGTGAGACCCAGTACTTC. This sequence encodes CASSPTRTSGETQYF.

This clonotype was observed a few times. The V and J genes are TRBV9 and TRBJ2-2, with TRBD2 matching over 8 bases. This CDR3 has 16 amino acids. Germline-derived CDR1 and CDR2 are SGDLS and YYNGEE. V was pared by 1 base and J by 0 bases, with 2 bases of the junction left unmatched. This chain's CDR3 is CASSVSGGPNTGELFF. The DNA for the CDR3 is TGTGCCAGCAGCGTATCGGGAGGGCCGAACACCGGGGAGCTGTTTTTT.

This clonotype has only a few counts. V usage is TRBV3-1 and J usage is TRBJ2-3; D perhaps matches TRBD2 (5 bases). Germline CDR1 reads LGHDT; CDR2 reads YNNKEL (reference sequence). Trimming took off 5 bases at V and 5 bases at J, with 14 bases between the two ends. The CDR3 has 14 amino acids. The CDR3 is CASSASDGGDTQYF. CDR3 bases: TGTGCCAGCAGCGCGTCCGACGGAGGAGATACGCAGTATTTT.

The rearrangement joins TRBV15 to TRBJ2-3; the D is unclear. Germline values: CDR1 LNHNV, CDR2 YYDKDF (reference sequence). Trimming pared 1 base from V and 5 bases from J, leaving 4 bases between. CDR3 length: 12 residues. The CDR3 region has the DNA TGTGCCACCAGCAGAGGCCGAGATACGCAGTATTTT. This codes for CATSRGRDTQYF.

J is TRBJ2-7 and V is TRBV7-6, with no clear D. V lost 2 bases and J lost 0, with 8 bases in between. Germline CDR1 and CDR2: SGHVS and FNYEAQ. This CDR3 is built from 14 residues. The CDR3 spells CASSLNGISYEQYF. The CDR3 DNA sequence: TGTGCCAGCAGCTTAAACGGAATCTCCTACGAGCAGTACTTC.

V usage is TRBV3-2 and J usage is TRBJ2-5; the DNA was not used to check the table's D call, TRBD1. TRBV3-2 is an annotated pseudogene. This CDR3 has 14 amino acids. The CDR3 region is CASSQGQGGETQYF. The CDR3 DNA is TGTGCCAGCAGCCAAGGACAGGGAGGCGAGACCCAGTACTTC.

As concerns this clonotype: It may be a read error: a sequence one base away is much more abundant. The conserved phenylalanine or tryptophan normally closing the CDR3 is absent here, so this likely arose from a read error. CDR3 sequence (DNA): TGCAGCGGCCGAAGAGCTTCAGACACTGAAGCTTTCCTT. This codes for CSGRRASDTEAFL. The J gene is TRBJ1-1, the V gene TRBV29-1; D not resolved. The CDR3 extends over 13 amino acids. V lost 7 bases, J lost 3 bases, and 15 bases lay in between. Per the germline V gene, CDR1 is SQVTM and CDR2 is ANQGSEA.

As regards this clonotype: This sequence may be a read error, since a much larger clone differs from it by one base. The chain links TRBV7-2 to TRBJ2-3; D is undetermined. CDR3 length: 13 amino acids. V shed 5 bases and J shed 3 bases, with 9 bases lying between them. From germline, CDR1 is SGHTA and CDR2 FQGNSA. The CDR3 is CASSRHETDTQYF. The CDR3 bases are TGTGCCAGCAGCCGACACGAAACAGATACGCAGTATTTT.

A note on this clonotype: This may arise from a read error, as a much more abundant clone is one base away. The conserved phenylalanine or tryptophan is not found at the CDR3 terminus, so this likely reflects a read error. This CDR3 is CASSYEGSYEQYL. The DNA of the CDR3 is TGTGCCAGCAGTTACGAGGGATCCTACGAGCAGTACCTC. This chain uses TRBV6-5 with TRBJ2-7; D is possibly TRBD2 (5 bases). The CDR3 runs to 13 residues. The germline V and J ends were trimmed by 2 bases and 1 base, with 6 bases remaining between them. Germline V gene lookup returns CDR1 MNHEY and CDR2 SVGAGI.

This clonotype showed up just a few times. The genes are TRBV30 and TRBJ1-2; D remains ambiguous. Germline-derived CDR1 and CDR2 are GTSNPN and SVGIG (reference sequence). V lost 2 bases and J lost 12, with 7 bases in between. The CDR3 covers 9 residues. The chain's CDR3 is CAWSPPHTF. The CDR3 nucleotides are TGTGCCTGGAGTCCCCCCCACACCTTC.

The CDR3 region has the DNA TGTGCCAGCAGAAAAATCCCAATGCTCGGGGAGCTGTTTTTT. Translating gives CASRKIPMLGELFF. The gene calls are TRBV6-2 or TRBV6-3 and TRBJ2-2; D not certain. V dropped 6 bases and J dropped 7 bases, with 15 bases sitting between them. The CDR3 is 14 residues long. In germline, CDR1 is MNHEY, CDR2 SVGEGT.

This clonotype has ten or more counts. CDR3 coding DNA: TGCAGTGCCCGACAGGGCTATGGCTACACCTTC. Translation gives CSARQGYGYTF. This chain links TRBV20-1 with TRBJ1-2; 7 bases map to TRBD1. Per germline, CDR1 DFQATT and CDR2 SNEGSKA (reference sequence). The ends lost 6 bases at V and 4 bases at J; junction bases unmatched: 2. This CDR3 is built from 11 residues.

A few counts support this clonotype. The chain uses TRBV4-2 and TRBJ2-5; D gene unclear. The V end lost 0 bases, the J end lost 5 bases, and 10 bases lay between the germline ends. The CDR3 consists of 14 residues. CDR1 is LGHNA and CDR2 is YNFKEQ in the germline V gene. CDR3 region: CASSQDRRMETQYF. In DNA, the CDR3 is TGTGCCAGCAGCCAAGATAGGCGGATGGAGACCCAGTACTTC.

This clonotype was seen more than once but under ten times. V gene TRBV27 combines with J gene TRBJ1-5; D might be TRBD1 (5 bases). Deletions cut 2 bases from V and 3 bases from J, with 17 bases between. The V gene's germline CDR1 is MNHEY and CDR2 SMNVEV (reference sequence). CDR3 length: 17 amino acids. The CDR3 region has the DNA TGTGCCAGCAGTTTACTGGGGCCGGGTGCGTCCAATCAGCCCCAGCATTTT. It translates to CASSLLGPGASNQPQHF.

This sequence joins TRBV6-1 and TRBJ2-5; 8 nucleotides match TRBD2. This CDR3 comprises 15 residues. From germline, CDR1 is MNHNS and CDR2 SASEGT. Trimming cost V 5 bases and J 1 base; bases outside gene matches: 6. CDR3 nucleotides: TGTGCCAGCAGTTACGGGGGGGGATTCCAAGAGACCCAGTACTTC. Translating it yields CASSYGGGFQETQYF.

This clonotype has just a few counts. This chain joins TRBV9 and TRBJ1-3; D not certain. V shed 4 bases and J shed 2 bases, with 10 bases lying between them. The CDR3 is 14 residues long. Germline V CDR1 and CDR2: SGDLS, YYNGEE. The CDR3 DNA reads TGTGCCAGCAGCCCGATCGGGACTGGAAACACCATATATTTT. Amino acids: CASSPIGTGNTIYF.

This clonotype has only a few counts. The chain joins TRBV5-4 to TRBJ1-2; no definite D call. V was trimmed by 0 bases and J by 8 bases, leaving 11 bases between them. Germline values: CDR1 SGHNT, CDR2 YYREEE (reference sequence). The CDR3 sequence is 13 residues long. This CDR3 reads CASSLDLLGGYTF. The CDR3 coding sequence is TGTGCCAGCAGCTTGGATTTGCTAGGCGGCTACACCTTC.